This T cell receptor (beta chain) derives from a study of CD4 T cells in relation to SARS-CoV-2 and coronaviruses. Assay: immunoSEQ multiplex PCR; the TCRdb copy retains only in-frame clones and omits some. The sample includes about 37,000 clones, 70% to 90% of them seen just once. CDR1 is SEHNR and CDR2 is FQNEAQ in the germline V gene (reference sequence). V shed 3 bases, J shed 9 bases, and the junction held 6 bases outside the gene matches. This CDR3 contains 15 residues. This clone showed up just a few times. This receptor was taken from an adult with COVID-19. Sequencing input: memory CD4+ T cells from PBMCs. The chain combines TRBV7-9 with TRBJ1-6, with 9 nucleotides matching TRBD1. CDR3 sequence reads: CASSFPGQGGSPLHF. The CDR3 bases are TGTGCCAGCAGCTTCCCGGGACAGGGAGGTTCACCCCTCCACTTT.